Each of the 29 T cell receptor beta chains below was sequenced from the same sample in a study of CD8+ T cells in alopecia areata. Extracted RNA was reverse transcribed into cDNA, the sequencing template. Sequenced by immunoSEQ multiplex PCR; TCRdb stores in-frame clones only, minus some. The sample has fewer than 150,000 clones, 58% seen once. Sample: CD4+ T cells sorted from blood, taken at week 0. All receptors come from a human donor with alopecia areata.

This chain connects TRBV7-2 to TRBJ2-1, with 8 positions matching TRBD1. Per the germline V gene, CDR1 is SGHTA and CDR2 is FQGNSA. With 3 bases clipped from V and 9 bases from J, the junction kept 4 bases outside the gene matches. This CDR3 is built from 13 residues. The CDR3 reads CASSFQGAGEQFF. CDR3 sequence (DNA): TGTGCCAGCAGCTTTCAGGGGGCCGGTGAGCAGTTCTTC.

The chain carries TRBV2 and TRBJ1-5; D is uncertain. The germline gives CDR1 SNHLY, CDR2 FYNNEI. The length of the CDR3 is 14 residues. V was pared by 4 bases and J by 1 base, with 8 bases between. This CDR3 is CASSAPGSNQPQHF. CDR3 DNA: TGTGCCAGCAGTGCCCCAGGAAGCAATCAGCCCCAGCATTTT.

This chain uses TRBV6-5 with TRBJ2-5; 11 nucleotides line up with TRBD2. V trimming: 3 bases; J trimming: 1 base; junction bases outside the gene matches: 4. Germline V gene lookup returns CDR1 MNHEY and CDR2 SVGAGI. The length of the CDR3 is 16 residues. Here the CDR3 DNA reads TGTGCCAGCAGTTATGAAGGACTAGCGGGCCAAGAGACCCAGTACTTC. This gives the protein CASSYEGLAGQETQYF.

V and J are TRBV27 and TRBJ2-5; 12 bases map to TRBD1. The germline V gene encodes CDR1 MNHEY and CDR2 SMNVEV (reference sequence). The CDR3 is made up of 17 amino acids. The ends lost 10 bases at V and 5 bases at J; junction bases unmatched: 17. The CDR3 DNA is TGTGCCAACTGCCTTAAATCGGGACAGGGGGCCGGGGAGACCCAGTACTTC. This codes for CANCLKSGQGAGETQYF.

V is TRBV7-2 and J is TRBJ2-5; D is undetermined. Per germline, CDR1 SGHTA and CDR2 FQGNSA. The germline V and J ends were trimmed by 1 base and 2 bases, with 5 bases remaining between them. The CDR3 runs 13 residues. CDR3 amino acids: CASSLVIQETQYF. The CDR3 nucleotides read TGTGCCAGCAGCTTAGTCATACAAGAGACCCAGTACTTC.

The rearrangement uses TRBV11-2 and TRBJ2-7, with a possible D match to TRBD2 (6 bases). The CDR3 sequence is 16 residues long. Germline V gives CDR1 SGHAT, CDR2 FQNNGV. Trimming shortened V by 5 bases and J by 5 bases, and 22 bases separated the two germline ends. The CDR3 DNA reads TGTGCCAGCAGCCCTAGTCCAATTCGACTAGTAGACGAGCAGTACTTC. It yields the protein CASSPSPIRLVDEQYF.

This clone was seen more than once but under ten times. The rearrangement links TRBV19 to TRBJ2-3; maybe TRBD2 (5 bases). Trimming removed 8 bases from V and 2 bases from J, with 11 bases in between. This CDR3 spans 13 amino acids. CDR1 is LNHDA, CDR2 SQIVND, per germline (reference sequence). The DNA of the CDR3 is TGTGCCAGTGGACCGGGGAACACAGATACGCAGTATTTT. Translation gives CASGPGNTDTQYF. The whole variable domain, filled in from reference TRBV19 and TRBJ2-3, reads DGGITQSPKYLFRKEGQNVTLSCEQNLNHDAMYWYRQDPGQGLRLIYYSQIVNDFQKGDIAEGYSVSREKKESFPLTVTSAQKNPTAFYLCASGPGNTDTQYFGPGTRLTVL.

The CDR3 nucleotides read TGTGCCAGCAGTTACTCGGGACAGGGACCCCTCCACTTT. The encoded protein is CASSYSGQGPLHF. This chain connects TRBV6-6 to TRBJ1-6; TRBD1 agrees at 9 bases. The CDR3 has 13 residues. Germline values: CDR1 MNHNY, CDR2 SVGAGI (reference sequence). Trimming removed 0 bases from V and 12 bases from J; junction bases left unmatched: 0.

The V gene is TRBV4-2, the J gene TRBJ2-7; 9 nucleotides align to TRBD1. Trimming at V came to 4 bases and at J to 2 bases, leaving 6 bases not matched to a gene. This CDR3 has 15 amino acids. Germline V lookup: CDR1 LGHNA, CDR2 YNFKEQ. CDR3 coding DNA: TGTGCCAGCAGCCCCGGACAGGGGACAACCTACGAGCAGTACTTC. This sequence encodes CASSPGQGTTYEQYF.

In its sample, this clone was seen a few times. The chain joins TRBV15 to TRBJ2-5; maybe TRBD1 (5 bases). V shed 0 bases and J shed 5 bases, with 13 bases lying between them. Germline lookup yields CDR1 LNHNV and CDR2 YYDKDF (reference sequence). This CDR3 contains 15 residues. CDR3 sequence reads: CATSRDFQGTETQYF. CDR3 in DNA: TGTGCCACCAGCAGAGATTTTCAGGGAACGGAGACCCAGTACTTC.

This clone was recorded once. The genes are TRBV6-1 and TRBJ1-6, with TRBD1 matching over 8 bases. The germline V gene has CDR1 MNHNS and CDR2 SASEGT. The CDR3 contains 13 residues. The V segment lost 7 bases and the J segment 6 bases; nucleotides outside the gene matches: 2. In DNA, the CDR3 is TGTGCCAGCAACGACAGGGGTAATTCACCCCTCCACTTT. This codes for CASNDRGNSPLHF.

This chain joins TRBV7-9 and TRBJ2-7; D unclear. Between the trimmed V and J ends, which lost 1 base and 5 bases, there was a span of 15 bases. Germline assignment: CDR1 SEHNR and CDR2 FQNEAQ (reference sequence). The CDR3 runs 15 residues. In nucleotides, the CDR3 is TGTGCCAGCAGCTTAGGGTTTGGCGGAGCCCACGAGCAGTACTTC. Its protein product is CASSLGFGGAHEQYF.

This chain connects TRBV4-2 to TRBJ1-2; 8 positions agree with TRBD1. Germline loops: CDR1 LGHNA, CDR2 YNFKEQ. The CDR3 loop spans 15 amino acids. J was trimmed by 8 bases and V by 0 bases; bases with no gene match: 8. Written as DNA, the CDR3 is TGTGCCAGCAGCCAAGATGACAGGGGAGAGTGGGGCTACACCTTC. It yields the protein CASSQDDRGEWGYTF.

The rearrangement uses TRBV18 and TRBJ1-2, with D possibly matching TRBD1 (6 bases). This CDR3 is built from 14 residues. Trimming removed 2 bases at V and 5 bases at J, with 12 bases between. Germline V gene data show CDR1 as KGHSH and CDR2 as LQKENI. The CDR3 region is CASSPETGGYGYTF. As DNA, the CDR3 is TGTGCCAGCTCACCAGAGACAGGTGGTTATGGCTACACCTTC.

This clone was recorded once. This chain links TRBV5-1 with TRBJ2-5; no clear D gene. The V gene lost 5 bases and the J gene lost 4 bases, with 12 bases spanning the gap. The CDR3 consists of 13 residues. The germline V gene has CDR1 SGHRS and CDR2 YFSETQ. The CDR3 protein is CASRSGVGETQYF. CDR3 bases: TGCGCCAGCAGATCTGGCGTTGGAGAGACCCAGTACTTC.

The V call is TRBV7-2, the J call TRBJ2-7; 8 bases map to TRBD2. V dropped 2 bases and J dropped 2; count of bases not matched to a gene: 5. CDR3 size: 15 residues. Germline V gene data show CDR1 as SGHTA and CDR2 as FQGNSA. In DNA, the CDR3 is TGTGCCAGCAGCTTATACACTAGCGGCACCTACGAGCAGTACTTC. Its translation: CASSLYTSGTYEQYF.

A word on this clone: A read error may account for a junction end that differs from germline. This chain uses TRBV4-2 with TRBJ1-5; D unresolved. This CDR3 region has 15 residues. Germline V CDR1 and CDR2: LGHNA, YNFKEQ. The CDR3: CASSKDAGSNQPQHF. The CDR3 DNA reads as TGTGCCAGCAGCAAAGACGCGGGAAGCAATCAGCCCCAGCATTTT.

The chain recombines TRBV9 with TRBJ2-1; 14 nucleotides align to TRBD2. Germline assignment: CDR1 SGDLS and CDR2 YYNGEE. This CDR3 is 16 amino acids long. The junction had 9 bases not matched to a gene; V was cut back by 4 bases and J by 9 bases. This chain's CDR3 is CASSLDPGLAGVEQFF. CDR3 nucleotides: TGTGCCAGCAGCCTAGACCCGGGACTAGCGGGAGTTGAGCAGTTCTTC.

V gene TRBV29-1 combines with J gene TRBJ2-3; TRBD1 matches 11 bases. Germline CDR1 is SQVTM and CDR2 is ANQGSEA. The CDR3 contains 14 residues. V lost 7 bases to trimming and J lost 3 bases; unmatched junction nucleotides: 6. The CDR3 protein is CSGWDRGGTDTQYF. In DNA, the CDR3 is TGCAGCGGCTGGGACAGGGGGGGGACAGATACGCAGTATTTT.

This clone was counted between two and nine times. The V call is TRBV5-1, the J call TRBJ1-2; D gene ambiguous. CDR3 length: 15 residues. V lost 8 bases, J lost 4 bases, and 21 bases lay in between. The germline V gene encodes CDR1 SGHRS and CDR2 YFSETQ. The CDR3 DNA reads TGCGCCAGTGCCCCGCCGGACGTTCTAATCTATGGCTACACCTTC. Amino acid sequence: CASAPPDVLIYGYTF.

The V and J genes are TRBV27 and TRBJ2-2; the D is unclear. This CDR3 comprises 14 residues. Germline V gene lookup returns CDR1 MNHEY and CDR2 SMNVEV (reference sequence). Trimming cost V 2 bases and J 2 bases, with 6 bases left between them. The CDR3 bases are TGTGCCAGCAGTTTAAGAGTTAACACCGGGGAGCTGTTTTTT. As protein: CASSLRVNTGELFF.

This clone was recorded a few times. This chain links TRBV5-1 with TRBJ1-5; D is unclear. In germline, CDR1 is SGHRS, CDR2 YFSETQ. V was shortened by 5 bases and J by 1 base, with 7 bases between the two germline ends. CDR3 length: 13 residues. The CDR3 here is CASRSASNQPQHF. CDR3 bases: TGCGCCAGCAGGAGTGCCAGCAATCAGCCCCAGCATTTT.

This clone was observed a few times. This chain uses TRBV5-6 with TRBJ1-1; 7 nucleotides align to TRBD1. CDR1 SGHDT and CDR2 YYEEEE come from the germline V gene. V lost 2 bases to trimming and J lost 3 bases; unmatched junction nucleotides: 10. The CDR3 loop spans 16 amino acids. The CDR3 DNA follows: TGTGCCAGCAGCTTCCTTCTCCGACAGGGCGACACTGAAGCTTTCTTT. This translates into CASSFLLRQGDTEAFF.

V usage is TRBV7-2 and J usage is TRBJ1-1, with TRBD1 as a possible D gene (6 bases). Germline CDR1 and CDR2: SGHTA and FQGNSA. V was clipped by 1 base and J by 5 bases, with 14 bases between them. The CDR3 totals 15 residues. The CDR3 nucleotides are TGTGCCAGCAGCTTAGTTCTTCTGAGGGGGACTGAAGCTTTCTTT. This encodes CASSLVLLRGTEAFF.

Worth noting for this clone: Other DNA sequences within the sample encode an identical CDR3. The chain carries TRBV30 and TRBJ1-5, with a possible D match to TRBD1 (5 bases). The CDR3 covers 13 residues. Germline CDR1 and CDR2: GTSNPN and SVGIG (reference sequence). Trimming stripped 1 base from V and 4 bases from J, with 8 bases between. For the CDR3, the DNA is TGTGCCTGGAGTGGCGACAGTAATCAGCCCCAGCATTTT. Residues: CAWSGDSNQPQHF.

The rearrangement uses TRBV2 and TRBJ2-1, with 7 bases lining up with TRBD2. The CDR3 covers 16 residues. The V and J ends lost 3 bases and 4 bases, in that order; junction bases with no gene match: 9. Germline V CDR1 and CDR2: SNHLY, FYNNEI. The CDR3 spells CASSDRGAGRYNEQFF. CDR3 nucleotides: TGTGCCAGCAGTGATAGAGGAGCGGGACGATACAATGAGCAGTTCTTC.

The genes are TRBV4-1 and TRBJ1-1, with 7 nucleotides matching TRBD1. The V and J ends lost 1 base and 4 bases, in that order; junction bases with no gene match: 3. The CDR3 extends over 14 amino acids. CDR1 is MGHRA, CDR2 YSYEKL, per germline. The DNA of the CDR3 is TGCGCCAGCAGCCAAGTGACAGGGATCACTGAAGCTTTCTTT. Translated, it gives CASSQVTGITEAFF.

The CDR3 DNA sequence: TGCGCCAGCAGCTTGGTCAGGGCGGACTATGGCTACACCTTC. Amino acids: CASSLVRADYGYTF. The chain is built from TRBV5-1 and TRBJ1-2; TRBD1 might be the D (5 bases). Deletions cut 0 bases from V and 3 bases from J, with 9 bases between. CDR3 size: 14 residues. Germline assignment: CDR1 SGHRS and CDR2 YFSETQ.

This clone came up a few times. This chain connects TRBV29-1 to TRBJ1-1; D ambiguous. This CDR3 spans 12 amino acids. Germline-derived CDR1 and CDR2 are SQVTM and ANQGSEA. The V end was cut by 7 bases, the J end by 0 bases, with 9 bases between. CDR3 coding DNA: TGCAGCGGTTCTCACCTGAACACTGAAGCTTTCTTT. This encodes CSGSHLNTEAFF.